This T cell receptor beta chain emerged from a study of blood T cell repertoires in COVID-19. Germline values: CDR1 MNHEY, CDR2 SVGAGI. V lost 6 bases, J lost 0 bases, and 9 bases lay in between. The length of the CDR3 is 13 residues. Sequenced by immunoSEQ multiplex PCR; TCRdb stores in-frame clones only, minus some. Of approximately 300,000 clones listed, nearly 90% are singletons. What was sequenced was PBMCs or T cells enriched from blood (not recorded which). The receptor comes from a woman aged 25 to 39 who had recovered from COVID-19. This chain joins TRBV6-5 and TRBJ2-7; TRBD2 is a possible D gene (5 bases). CDR3 loop: CASSPTSSYEQYF. The CDR3 DNA reads TGTGCCAGCAGCCCCACTAGCTCCTACGAGCAGTACTTC.